The 23 T cell receptor beta chains reported below all come from one sample, sequenced in a study of blood T cell repertoires in COVID-19. Assay used: immunoSEQ multiplex PCR; TCRdb lists only in-frame clones, some missing. The data contain about 210,000 clones, about 89% of them singletons. Specimen: PBMCs or T cells enriched from blood (not recorded which). These receptors came from a woman aged 18-29 years who had recovered from COVID-19.

V usage is TRBV18 and J usage is TRBJ2-7; 15 nucleotides match TRBD2. CDR1 and CDR2 from the germline V gene are KGHSH and LQKENI. The CDR3 sequence is 19 residues long. The junction had 10 bases not matched to a gene; V was cut back by 2 bases and J by 2 bases. In nucleotides, the CDR3 is TGTGCCAGCTCACCATCACCGGGACTAGCGGGGGGACACACCTACGAGCAGTACTTC. Translation gives CASSPSPGLAGGHTYEQYF.

The chain couples TRBV7-8 to TRBJ2-7, with a weak D call TRBD1 (5 bases). Per the germline V gene, CDR1 is SGHVS and CDR2 is FQNEAQ. The CDR3 spans 13 residues. V was shortened by 2 bases and J by 7 bases, with 12 bases between the two germline ends. The CDR3 is CASSLSRGREQYF. DNA for the CDR3: TGTGCCAGCAGCTTATCTAGGGGAAGGGAGCAGTACTTC.

CDR3 residues: CASSPRDRGPRWAFF. The DNA of the CDR3 is TGTGCCAGCAGCCCCCGGGACAGGGGCCCAAGGTGGGCTTTCTTT. This chain connects TRBV3-1 (or the pseudogene TRBV3-2) to TRBJ1-1; 10 nucleotides match TRBD1. Per germline, CDR1 LGHDT and CDR2 YNNKEL (reference sequence). With V trimmed by 4 bases and J by 11 bases, 13 bases remained unmatched. The CDR3 runs to 15 residues.

This clone is a singleton in its sample. The V call is TRBV28, the J call TRBJ1-5; D unclear. Germline CDR1 and CDR2: MDHEN and SYDVKM. The CDR3 has 13 residues. Trimming removed 3 bases from V and 5 bases from J, with 8 bases in between. The chain's CDR3 is CASSLGTDQPQHF. CDR3 in DNA: TGTGCCAGCAGTTTGGGTACAGATCAGCCCCAGCATTTT.

This chain uses TRBV7-9 with TRBJ2-6; D uncertain. The germline CDR1 and CDR2 sequences are SEHNR and FQNEAQ (reference sequence). The CDR3 spans 15 residues. Trimming cost V 1 base and J 2 bases, with 6 bases left between them. The CDR3 DNA follows: TGTGCCAGCAGCTTAGGACATCCTGGGGCCAACGTCCTGACTTTC. This gives the protein CASSLGHPGANVLTF.

The CDR3 is CASTNRSSGANVLTF. The CDR3 bases are TGTGCCAGCACCAACAGGAGCTCTGGGGCCAACGTCCTGACTTTC. The V and J genes are TRBV5-5 and TRBJ2-6, with D possibly matching TRBD1 (5 bases). V was cut by 6 bases and J by 0 bases, with 10 bases left in between. The CDR3 loop spans 15 amino acids. Germline CDR1 SGHKS, CDR2 YYEKEE (reference sequence).

The V gene is TRBV5-1, the J gene TRBJ2-1, with D hard to call. Trimming stripped 1 base from V and 14 bases from J, with 19 bases between. Germline lookup yields CDR1 SGHRS and CDR2 YFSETQ. This CDR3 contains 14 residues. The CDR3 nucleotides read TGCGCCAGCAGCTTGAGAAGCGAAAGGAAGGTCGAGTTCTTC. Its protein product is CASSLRSERKVEFF.

This chain uses TRBV24-1 with TRBJ2-7; 9 positions match TRBD1. After removal of 3 bases from V and 4 bases from J, the junction contained 6 bases not matched to a gene. Germline CDR1 reads KGHDR; CDR2 reads SFDVKD. The length of the CDR3 is 15 residues. CDR3 amino acids: CATSDPRTGVYEQYF. The DNA for the CDR3 is TGTGCCACCAGTGATCCCCGGACAGGGGTTTACGAGCAGTACTTC.

J is TRBJ1-5 and V is TRBV4-2; D gene uncertain. Trimming pared 3 bases from V and 1 base from J, leaving 7 bases between. This CDR3 is 14 amino acids long. The germline CDR1 and CDR2 sequences are LGHNA and YNFKEQ. In DNA, the CDR3 is TGTGCCAGCAGCCAGCCTGCGAGCAATCAGCCCCAGCATTTT. The encoded protein is CASSQPASNQPQHF.

The gene calls are TRBV19 and TRBJ1-3; D is possibly TRBD1 (5 bases). V was trimmed by 3 bases and J by 0 bases, leaving 12 bases between them. The CDR3 has 16 residues. CDR1 and CDR2 from the germline V gene are LNHDA and SQIVND (reference sequence). The CDR3 region has the DNA TGTGCCAGTAGTATTTTGCAGGGCTACTCTGGAAACACCATATATTTT. This gives the protein CASSILQGYSGNTIYF.

The rearrangement links TRBV6-5 to TRBJ1-2; D might be TRBD1 (6 bases). There are 13 residues in the CDR3. Germline CDR1 and CDR2: MNHEY and SVGAGI. V dropped 5 bases and J dropped 2 bases, with 9 bases sitting between them. CDR3 loop: CASSKQGNYGYTF. The CDR3 nucleotides are TGTGCCAGCAGTAAACAGGGAAACTATGGCTACACCTTC.

This clone was detected ten times or more. This chain links TRBV5-1 with TRBJ2-2; D is unresolved. This CDR3 has 15 amino acids. The V gene's germline CDR1 is SGHRS and CDR2 YFSETQ. Trimming stripped 1 base from V and 1 base from J, with 8 bases between. CDR3 sequence (DNA): TGCGCCAGCAGCTTGTTACAGATGAACACCGGGGAGCTGTTTTTT. It translates to CASSLLQMNTGELFF.

V and J are TRBV11-3 and TRBJ2-3, with TRBD2 matching 7 bases. Germline CDR1 reads SGHNT; CDR2 reads YENEEA. The CDR3 runs 15 residues. V lost 5 bases and J lost 1; bases outside the gene matches: 6. The CDR3 here is CASSKSGDGTDTQYF. The CDR3 nucleotides read TGTGCCAGCAGCAAAAGCGGGGATGGCACAGATACGCAGTATTTT.

The gene calls are TRBV7-9 and TRBJ1-5; 9 bases are a match to TRBD1. Germline V gene lookup returns CDR1 SEHNR and CDR2 FQNEAQ (reference sequence). Trimming took 3 bases from V and 0 from J; bases not matched to a gene: 6. This CDR3 comprises 17 residues. The CDR3 coding sequence is TGTGCCAGCAGCTTGGACAGGGGATTAGGTAGCAATCAGCCCCAGCATTTT. Amino acid sequence: CASSLDRGLGSNQPQHF.

The CDR3 DNA is TGTGCCAGCAGCGGGGGGGCTAGCACAGATACGCAGTATTTT. Its translation is CASSGGASTDTQYF. This chain joins TRBV6-4 and TRBJ2-3, with 8 positions matching TRBD2. Germline CDR1 MRHNA, CDR2 SNTAGT. V was pared by 6 bases and J by 0 bases, with 2 bases of the junction left unmatched. CDR3 size: 14 residues.

The chain couples TRBV6-5 to TRBJ2-3; 10 positions agree with TRBD2. CDR1 and CDR2 (germline): MNHEY, SVGAGI. Trimming took 6 bases from V and 2 from J; bases not matched to a gene: 5. This CDR3 has 15 residues. CDR3 bases: TGTGCCAGCAGCCCACTAGCGGGGTACACAGATACGCAGTATTTT. Its translation: CASSPLAGYTDTQYF.

The chain employs TRBV7-9 and TRBJ1-2, with no clear D. Trimming removed 4 bases from V and 4 bases from J, with 19 bases in between. The CDR3 has 16 amino acids. Germline CDR1 SEHNR, CDR2 FQNEAQ (reference sequence). The CDR3: CASSSRTAVQTYGYTF. The CDR3 bases are TGTGCCAGCAGCTCCCGTACAGCAGTTCAGACCTATGGCTACACCTTC.

The rearrangement uses TRBV19 and TRBJ1-2, with D possibly being TRBD1 (5 bases). The CDR3 runs 15 residues. Germline V lookup: CDR1 LNHDA, CDR2 SQIVND (reference sequence). Trimming shortened V by 4 bases and J by 1 base, and 13 bases separated the two germline ends. The CDR3 sequence is CASSSNRPYNYGYTF. The CDR3, as DNA: TGTGCCAGTAGTAGTAACAGGCCATATAACTATGGCTACACCTTC.

This sequence joins TRBV4-1 and TRBJ1-4, with D possibly TRBD1 on 5 matching bases. Germline CDR1 and CDR2: MGHRA and YSYEKL. Deletions cut 1 base from V and 13 bases from J, with 19 bases between. The CDR3 is 15 amino acids. CDR3: CASSQGSLIWGGLFF. As DNA, the CDR3 is TGCGCCAGCAGCCAAGGTAGTCTTATATGGGGCGGACTGTTTTTT.

The genes are TRBV6-5 and TRBJ1-2; TRBD1 matches 9 bases. V trimming: 9 bases; J trimming: 5 bases; junction bases outside the gene matches: 7. Germline values: CDR1 MNHEY, CDR2 SVGAGI. CDR3 length: 13 amino acids. The CDR3 nucleotides are TGTGCCAGTCGGACAGGGGCATTTTATGGCTACACCTTC. Its protein is CASRTGAFYGYTF.

The chain joins TRBV6-5 to TRBJ1-2; possible D gene TRBD1, 6 bases. Germline V gives CDR1 MNHEY, CDR2 SVGAGI. V lost 8 bases to trimming and J lost 3 bases, with 19 bases between them. The CDR3 extends over 15 amino acids. CDR3 DNA: TGTGCCAGCGCTCCGGGGGGACAAAATTACTATGGCTACACCTTC. Residues: CASAPGGQNYYGYTF.

This clone was detected only a few times. The chain couples TRBV28 to TRBJ1-5; tentative D call: TRBD1 (5 bases). This CDR3 comprises 16 residues. V lost 2 bases and J 3 bases, leaving 14 bases between the germline ends. In germline, CDR1 is MDHEN, CDR2 SYDVKM. The CDR3 nucleotides are TGTGCCAGCAGTTTAGGATCCAGGGTTCTCAATCAGCCCCAGCATTTT. It codes for CASSLGSRVLNQPQHF.

DNA for the CDR3: TGTGCCAGCCGACGAGGACACACAGATACGCAGTATTTT. It specifies CASRRGHTDTQYF. This chain uses TRBV27 with TRBJ2-3, with D perhaps TRBD1 (5 bases). Germline values: CDR1 MNHEY, CDR2 SMNVEV (reference sequence). V lost 8 bases to trimming and J lost 2 bases, with 11 bases between them. CDR3 length: 13 amino acids.